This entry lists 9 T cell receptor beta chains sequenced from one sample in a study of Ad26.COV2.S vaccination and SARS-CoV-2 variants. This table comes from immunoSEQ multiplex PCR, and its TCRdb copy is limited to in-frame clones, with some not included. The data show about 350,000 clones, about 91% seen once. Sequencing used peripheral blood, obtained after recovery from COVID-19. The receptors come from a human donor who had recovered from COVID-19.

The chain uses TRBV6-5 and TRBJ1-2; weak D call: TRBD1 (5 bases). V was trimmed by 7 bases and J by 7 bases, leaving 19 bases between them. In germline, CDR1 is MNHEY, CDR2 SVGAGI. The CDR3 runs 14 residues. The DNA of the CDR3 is TGTGCCAGCATCTCGGGGGAGGCGTTGGGTGGCTACACCTTC. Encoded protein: CASISGEALGGYTF.

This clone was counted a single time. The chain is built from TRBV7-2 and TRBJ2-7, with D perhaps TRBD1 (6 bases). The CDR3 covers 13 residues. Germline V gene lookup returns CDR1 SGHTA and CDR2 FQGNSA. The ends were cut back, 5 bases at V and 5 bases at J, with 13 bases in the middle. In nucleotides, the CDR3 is TGTGCCAGCAGCCGCTACAGGGTCGACGAGCAGTACTTC. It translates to CASSRYRVDEQYF.

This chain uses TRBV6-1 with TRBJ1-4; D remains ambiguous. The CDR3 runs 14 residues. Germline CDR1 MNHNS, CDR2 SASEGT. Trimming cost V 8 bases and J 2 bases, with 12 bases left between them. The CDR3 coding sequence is TGTGCCAGCGGAGGCGGTGCTACTAATGAAAAACTGTTTTTT. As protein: CASGGGATNEKLFF.

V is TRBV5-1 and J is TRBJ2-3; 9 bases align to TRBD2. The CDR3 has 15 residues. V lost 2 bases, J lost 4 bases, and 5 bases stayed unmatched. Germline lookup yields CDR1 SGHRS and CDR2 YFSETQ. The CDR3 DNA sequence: TGCGCCAGCAGCTTAGCGGGGGGATTTTCAGATACGCAGTATTTT. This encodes CASSLAGGFSDTQYF.

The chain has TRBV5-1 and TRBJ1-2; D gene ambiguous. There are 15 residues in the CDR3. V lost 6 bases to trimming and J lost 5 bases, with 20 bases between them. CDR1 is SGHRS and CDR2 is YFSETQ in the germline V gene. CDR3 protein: CASNPRPTAQYGYTF. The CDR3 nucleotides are TGCGCCAGCAACCCGAGACCCACAGCACAATATGGCTACACCTTC.

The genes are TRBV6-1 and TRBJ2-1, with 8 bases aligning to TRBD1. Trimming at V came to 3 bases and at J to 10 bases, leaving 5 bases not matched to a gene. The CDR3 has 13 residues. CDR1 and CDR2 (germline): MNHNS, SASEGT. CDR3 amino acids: CASSETGVGEQFF. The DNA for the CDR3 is TGTGCCAGCAGTGAGACAGGGGTCGGGGAGCAGTTCTTC.

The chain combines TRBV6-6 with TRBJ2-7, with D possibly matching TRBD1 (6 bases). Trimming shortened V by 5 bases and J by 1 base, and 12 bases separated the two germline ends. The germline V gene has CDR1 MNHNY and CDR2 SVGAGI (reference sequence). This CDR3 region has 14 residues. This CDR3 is CASSRGQYSYEQYF. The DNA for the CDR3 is TGTGCCAGCAGTCGAGGACAGTATTCCTACGAGCAGTACTTC.

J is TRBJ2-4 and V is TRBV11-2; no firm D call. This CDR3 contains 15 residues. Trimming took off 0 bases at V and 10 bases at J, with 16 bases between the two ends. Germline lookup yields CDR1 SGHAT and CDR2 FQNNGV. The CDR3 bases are TGTGCCAGCAGCTTAGATCTGGCCTGGACGGAAATTCAGTACTTC. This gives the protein CASSLDLAWTEIQYF.

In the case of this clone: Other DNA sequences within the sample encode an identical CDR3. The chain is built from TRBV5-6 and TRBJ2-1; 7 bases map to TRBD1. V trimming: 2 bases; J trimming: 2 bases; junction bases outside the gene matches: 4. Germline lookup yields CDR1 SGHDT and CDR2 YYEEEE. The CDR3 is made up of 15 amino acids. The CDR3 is CASSLGGGTYNEQFF. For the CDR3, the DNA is TGTGCCAGCAGCTTAGGGGGCGGCACCTACAATGAGCAGTTCTTC. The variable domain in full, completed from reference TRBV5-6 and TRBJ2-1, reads DAGVTQSPTHLIKTRGQQVTLRCSPKSGHDTVSWYQQALGQGPQFIFQYYEEEERQRGNFPDRFSGHQFPNYSSELNVNALLLGDSALYLCASSLGGGTYNEQFFGPGTRLTVL.